The clone carrying this T cell receptor (beta chain) was recorded once. Its antigen is not identified. This specimen belongs to a study of cytomegalovirus exposure and HLA in healthy donors. Whole-study results and caveats: HLA allele associations emerged for fewer than 20,000 TCR beta sequences in a later analysis, at 0.05 false discovery rate.

This CDR3 is built from 17 residues. Germline CDR1 is MDHEN and CDR2 is SYDVKM. V dropped 2 bases and J dropped 2; count of bases not matched to a gene: 5. PCR primers comprised 60 Vbeta and 13 Jbeta primers. Measured with immunoSEQ multiplex PCR; TCRdb has only the in-frame clones, and not every one. The sample contains roughly 170,000 clones, 75% to 85% of which appear only once. The J gene is TRBJ2-7, the V gene TRBV28, with TRBD2 matching over 14 bases. Sample: PBMCs. This TCR came from a girl under 10 years old in good health and CMV-seropositive. The CDR3 DNA is TGTGCCAGCAGTTTAGGAAGACTAGCGGGAGGGCCCTACGAGCAGTACTTC. Translating gives CASSLGRLAGGPYEQYF. The full variable domain, in which reference TRBV28 and TRBJ2-7 provide the parts outside the CDR3, is DVKVTQSSRYLVKRTGEKVFLECVQDMDHENMFWYRQDPGLGLRLIYFSYDVKMKEKGDIPEGYSVSREKKERFSLILESASTNQTSMYLCASSLGRLAGGPYEQYFGPGTRLTVT.